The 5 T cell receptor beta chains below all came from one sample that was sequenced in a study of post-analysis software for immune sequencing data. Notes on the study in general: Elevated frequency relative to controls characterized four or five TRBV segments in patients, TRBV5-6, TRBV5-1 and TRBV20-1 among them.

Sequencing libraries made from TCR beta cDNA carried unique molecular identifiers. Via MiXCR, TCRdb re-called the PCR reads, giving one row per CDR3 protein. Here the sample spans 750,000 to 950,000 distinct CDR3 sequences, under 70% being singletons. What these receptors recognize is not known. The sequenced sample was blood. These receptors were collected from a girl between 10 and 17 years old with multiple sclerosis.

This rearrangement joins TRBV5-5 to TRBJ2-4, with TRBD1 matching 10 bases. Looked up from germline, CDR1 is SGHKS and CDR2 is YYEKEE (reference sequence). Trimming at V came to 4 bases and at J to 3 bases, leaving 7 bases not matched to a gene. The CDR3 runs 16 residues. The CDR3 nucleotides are TGTGCCAGCAGCATAGAAGGACAGGGGGTCAAAAACATTCAGTACTTC. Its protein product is CASSIEGQGVKNIQYF. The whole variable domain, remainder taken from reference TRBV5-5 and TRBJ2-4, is DAGVTQSPTHLIKTRGQQVTLRCSPISGHKSVSWYQQVLGQGPQFIFQYYEKEERGRGNFPDRFSARQFPNYSSELNVNALLLGDSALYLCASSIEGQGVKNIQYFGAGTRLSVL.

CDR3 region: CASSILAESTDTQYF. The CDR3 nucleotides read TGTGCCAGCAGCATCCTAGCGGAAAGCACAGATACGCAGTATTTT. The chain recombines TRBV7-2 with TRBJ2-3, with TRBD2 identical over 7 bases. Germline V gene sequence: CDR1 SGHTA, CDR2 FQGNSA. After removal of 5 bases from V and 0 bases from J, the junction contained 5 bases not matched to a gene. The CDR3 has 15 residues.

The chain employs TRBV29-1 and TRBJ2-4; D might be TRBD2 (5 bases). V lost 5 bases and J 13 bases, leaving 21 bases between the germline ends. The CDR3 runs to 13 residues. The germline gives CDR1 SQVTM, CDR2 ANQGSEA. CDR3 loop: CSVWWGASREQYF. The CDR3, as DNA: TGCAGCGTTTGGTGGGGAGCTTCTAGGGAGCAGTACTTC.

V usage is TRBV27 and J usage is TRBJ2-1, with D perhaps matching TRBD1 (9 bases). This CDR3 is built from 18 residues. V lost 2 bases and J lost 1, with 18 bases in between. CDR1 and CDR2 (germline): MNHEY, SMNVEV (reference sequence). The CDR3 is CASSLARGGTGSYNEQFF. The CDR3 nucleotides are TGTGCCAGCAGTTTAGCGCGCGGGGGGACAGGGTCCTACAATGAGCAGTTCTTC.

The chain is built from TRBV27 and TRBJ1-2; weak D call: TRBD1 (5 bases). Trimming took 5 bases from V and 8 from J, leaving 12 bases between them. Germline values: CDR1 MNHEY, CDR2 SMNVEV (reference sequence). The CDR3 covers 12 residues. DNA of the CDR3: TGTGCCAGCAGTAGCTCAGGGAACGGCTACACCTTC. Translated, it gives CASSSSGNGYTF.